A selection of T cell receptor beta chains follows, all from one sample in a study of blood T cell repertoires in COVID-19. Libraries were prepared by immunoSEQ multiplex PCR; TCRdb keeps only in-frame clonotypes and omits some of them. The sample consists of approximately 300,000 clones, roughly 85% of them appearing once. Sequenced input: PBMCs or T cells enriched from blood (not recorded which). These receptors all stem from a woman aged 30 to 39 who had recovered from COVID-19. Each CDR3 is given with its conserved first and last residue. The order of the fields is clone size, D gene, J gene, V gene, CDR3 DNA, CDR3 protein. The D gene is left open where the match is weak. A row's size may be missing; if present it is once, few, many or a size class.

. TRBD1 TRBJ1-2 TRBV9 TGTGCCAGCACCCGCCGGACAGGAGCATATGGCTACACCTTC CASTRRTGAYGYTF
once TRBD1 TRBJ2-5 TRBV5-4 TGTGCCAGCAGCCCAAGGACAGGGCCCCGGGTGGAGTACTTC CASSPRTGPRVEYF
. . TRBJ2-7 TRBV13 TGTGCCAGCAGCTCGAGCTCCTACGAGCAGTACTTC CASSSSSYEQYF
. TRBD2 TRBJ2-1 TRBV14 TGTGCCAGCAGCCCAGCGGCCAGCGGGGGGGGGAATGAGCAGTTCTTC CASSPAASGGGNEQFF
. . TRBJ1-6 TRBV10-3 TGTGCCATCAGTGACGGTCATAATTCACCCCTCCACTTT CAISDGHNSPLHF
. TRBD1 TRBJ1-3 TRBV5-8 TGTGCCAGCAGCCCCGGACAGGGGGGTCCTGGAAACACCATATATTTT CASSPGQGGPGNTIYF
. . TRBJ1-3 TRBV9 TGTGCCAGCAGCCCCCCAGGTCCTGGAAACACCATATATTTT CASSPPGPGNTIYF
. . TRBJ2-4 TRBV6-5 TGTGCCAGCAGTTCGGGGTCTGGAAACATTCAGTACTTC CASSSGSGNIQYF
. TRBD2 TRBJ2-1 TRBV11-2 TGTGCCAGCAGCTTGGTGGCTAGCGGGGTTAATGAGCAGTTCTTC CASSLVASGVNEQFF
. . TRBJ1-2 TRBV5-1 TGCGCCAGCAGCCCTCCGACAGACTCTAACTATGGCTACACCTTC CASSPPTDSNYGYTF
. TRBD2 TRBJ2-5 TRBV5-1 TGCGCCAGCAGCGAGGGACTAGCGAGGGCGGAGACCCAGTACTTC CASSEGLARAETQYF
. . TRBJ1-2 TRBV6-5 TGTGCCAGCAGCCACCGAGCCCCCGAAGATGGCTACACCTTC CASSHRAPEDGYTF
. . TRBJ1-5 TRBV19 TGTGCCAGTAAAACAGGTCTAGTCCTCAATCAGCCCCAGCATTTT CASKTGLVLNQPQHF
once TRBD2 TRBJ2-7 TRBV3-1/TRBV3-2 TGTGCCAGCAGCCAAGATTGGGAGGGGAGGTACGAGCAGTACTTC CASSQDWEGRYEQYF
. TRBD2 TRBJ2-5 TRBV2 TGTGCCAGCAGGGCGGGACTAGCGGGGGGGCAAGAGACCCAGTACTTC CASRAGLAGGQETQYF
. . TRBJ1-1 TRBV5-4 TGTGCCAGCAGCTTTTCGCAGGGTGTGACTGAAGCTTTCTTT CASSFSQGVTEAFF
. . TRBJ1-1 TRBV19 TGTGCCAGTAGTATCACAGGGAACCTTTACGCTTTCTTT CASSITGNLYAFF
once TRBD1 TRBJ2-7 TRBV11-3 TGTGCCAGCAGCAATGGGACAGCCAGGGACGAGCAGTACTTC CASSNGTARDEQYF
. . TRBJ2-1 TRBV30 TGTGCCTGGAGTCGACCCCCGATAGCGGCCCCCTACAATGAGCAGTTCTTC CAWSRPPIAAPYNEQFF
. TRBD1 TRBJ1-2 TRBV30 TGTGCCTGGGACAGGGTTCGGGGCTACACCTTC CAWDRVRGYTF
. TRBD2 TRBJ2-1 TRBV5-4 TGTGCCAGCAGCTCCCCGACTAGCGGGGGGGCCTACAATGAGCAGTTCTTC CASSSPTSGGAYNEQFF
. . TRBJ1-6 TRBV19 TGTGCCAGTACCCTAAAATGGGCAGGGGACTCACCCCTCCACTTT CASTLKWAGDSPLHF
. . TRBJ1-1 TRBV6-5 TGTGCCAGCAGTTTGGACATCTACACTGAAGCTTTCTTT CASSLDIYTEAFF
. . TRBJ1-2 TRBV18 TGTGCCAGCTCACCAGTCAGGGAATATGGCTACACCTTC CASSPVREYGYTF
. TRBD1 TRBJ1-2 TRBV30 TGTGCCTGGAGAGGGACAGGCAGTGGCTACACCTTC CAWRGTGSGYTF
. . TRBJ2-7 TRBV7-2 TGTGCCAGCAGCCCCCTACCGAGGCAGGGTTATAACGAGCAGTACTTC CASSPLPRQGYNEQYF
. TRBD1 TRBJ1-4 TRBV4-1 TGCGCCAGCAGCCCCGGGACAGGGGCCAATGAAAAACTGTTTTTT CASSPGTGANEKLFF
few TRBD1 TRBJ2-2 TRBV5-4 TGTGCCAGCAGCTCGCGACAGGGCAGAACCGGGGAGCTGTTTTTT CASSSRQGRTGELFF